This T cell receptor beta chain was profiled in a study of T cell repertoires in cytomegalovirus infection. Study at large: CMV infection plus the matching HLA type was flagged by public TCR beta signatures.

In its sample, this clonotype was seen a few times. Antigen unknown. Whole-study findings and limits: CMV-specific HLA-C-restricted TCR beta clonotypes dominated the ex vivo response.

TCRdb reanalysed the reads using MiXCR and keeps one entry per CDR3 protein. The sample carries under 250,000 distinct CDR3 sequences, 9% to 15% recorded once. The sequence was obtained from a human donor in good health (CMV status not recorded). Some clones in this sample may be carry-over from other donors' samples. The sample comprised PBMCs.

The CDR3 bases are TGTGCCATCAGGGGACTCTCTAGCACAGATACGCAGTATTTT. Translated, it gives CAIRGLSSTDTQYF. The V call is TRBV10-3, the J call TRBJ2-3; a possible D gene is TRBD2 (6 bases). There are 14 residues in the CDR3. V dropped 6 bases and J dropped 0 bases, with 10 bases sitting between them. The germline V gene encodes CDR1 ENHRY and CDR2 SYGVKD.